What follows are 4 T cell receptor beta chains derived from one specimen sequenced in a study of PD-1 blockade in classical Hodgkin lymphoma (dated by TCRdb to between 2020 and 2021). The sample's time point label, in plain terms: cycle 2 day 1 (C2D1) of nivolumab. Relapse after autologous stem cell transplantation had occurred in all trial patients, and cohorts A, B and C were distinguished by prior brentuximab vedotin exposure. Libraries were prepared through the immunoSEQ multiplex PCR assay. TCRdb limited this immuneACCESS table to in-frame rearrangements with V and J called. A share of clones is missing; checked studies link under half to unresolved V genes, and the rest is unexplained. Here the sample has more than 90,000 clones; 75% to 85% occur a single time. Approximately 15% of the sample lies in the top ten. The sample was peripheral blood mononuclear cells (PBMCs), taken before the second cycle of nivolumab. Source of these receptors: a human donor with classical Hodgkin lymphoma.

The chain links TRBV19 to TRBJ1-1; D remains unclear. This CDR3 contains 14 residues. V gave up 5 bases and J gave up 1 base, with 11 bases separating them. In germline, CDR1 is LNHDA, CDR2 SQIVND (reference sequence). The CDR3 loop is CASSPGRQNTEAFF. Written as DNA, the CDR3 is TGTGCCAGTAGTCCCGGACGGCAGAACACTGAAGCTTTCTTT.

The chain links TRBV5-4 to TRBJ1-2, with TRBD1 as a possible D gene (6 bases). V dropped 1 base and J dropped 7 bases, with 14 bases sitting between them. This CDR3 contains 14 residues. Per the germline V gene, CDR1 is SGHNT and CDR2 is YYREEE (reference sequence). As DNA, the CDR3 is TGTGCCAGCAGCTTGTGGGAGGGGGTGGCTGGCTACACCTTC. Translated: CASSLWEGVAGYTF.

The gene calls are TRBV15 and TRBJ1-3, with a tentative D call TRBD1 (6 bases). CDR1 and CDR2 from the germline V gene are LNHNV and YYDKDF (reference sequence). V was clipped by 0 bases and J by 0 bases, with 15 bases between them. This CDR3 is built from 18 residues. CDR3 nucleotides: TGTGCCACCAGCAGAGATATTCAGGGGATGAGCTCTGGAAACACCATATATTTT. Translation gives CATSRDIQGMSSGNTIYF.

CDR3 DNA sequence: TGCGCCAGCAGCGACACCTTTAACTATGGCTACACCTTC. Amino acids: CASSDTFNYGYTF. The V gene is TRBV5-1, the J gene TRBJ1-2; D is ambiguous. The CDR3 totals 13 residues. The V and J ends lost 4 bases and 1 base respectively, with 8 bases between them. Germline V gives CDR1 SGHRS, CDR2 YFSETQ.